Listed here are 2 T cell receptor beta chains from one sample, sequenced in a study of T cell changes during pregnancy in multiple sclerosis. Generated by immunoSEQ multiplex PCR, the TCRdb table keeps only in-frame clones and is missing some. Here the sample spans some 36,000 clones, about 90% being singletons. Sequences were derived from CD4+ T cells from peripheral blood mononuclear cells, sampled in the second trimester of pregnancy. The receptors here all came from a female donor in good health, enrolled as a control in a pregnancy study.

The chain links TRBV7-2 to TRBJ1-2; 7 bases agree with TRBD1. Germline V gene lookup returns CDR1 SGHTA and CDR2 FQGNSA. V gave up 0 bases and J gave up 5 bases; unmatched junction bases: 9. The CDR3 totals 16 residues. DNA of the CDR3: TGTGCCAGCAGCTTAGCCGAGGACAGGCGCCTGTATGGCTACACCTTC. Residues: CASSLAEDRRLYGYTF.

V and J are TRBV15 and TRBJ1-2; TRBD1 might be the D (5 bases). CDR1 is LNHNV and CDR2 is YYDKDF in the germline V gene (reference sequence). The length of the CDR3 is 13 residues. V lost 3 bases to trimming and J lost 7 bases, with 12 bases between them. The CDR3 DNA sequence: TGTGCCACCAGCAGTCGGGGGGTGACTGGCTACACCTTC. Amino acid sequence: CATSSRGVTGYTF.